Listed here are 21 T cell receptor beta chains from one sample, sequenced in a study of CD8 T cells in Susac syndrome. Reverse transcription of about 0.5 to 1 ug RNA used random hexamers. TCRdb fed the immunoSEQ multiplex PCR reads into MiXCR, producing one record per CDR3 protein. The data contain some 100,000 distinct CDR3 sequences, about 96% of them singletons. The sequencing sample was made of CD4+ T cells from PBMCs. The source is a human donor in good health.

The genes are TRBV18 and TRBJ1-1; TRBD1 matches at 8 bases. The germline gives CDR1 KGHSH, CDR2 LQKENI. Trimming cost V 3 bases and J 6 bases; bases outside gene matches: 6. The CDR3 contains 14 residues. CDR3 nucleotides: TGTGCCAGCTCACCCTCAGGGGGCGACGCTGAAGCTTTCTTT. It yields the protein CASSPSGGDAEAFF.

The chain joins TRBV2 to TRBJ2-7, with 13 bases matching TRBD2. J lost 6 bases, V lost 6 bases, and 8 bases had no gene match. Germline lookup yields CDR1 SNHLY and CDR2 FYNNEI. The CDR3 totals 15 residues. CDR3 residues: CASRGLAGRRGEQYF. The CDR3 DNA reads TGTGCCAGCAGGGGACTAGCGGGGAGACGAGGCGAGCAGTACTTC.

The sample holds one count of this clonotype. The chain has TRBV11-2 and TRBJ2-1; TRBD2 might be the D (5 bases). This CDR3 region has 15 residues. CDR1 is SGHAT, CDR2 FQNNGV, per germline. V was cut by 4 bases and J by 7 bases, with 17 bases left in between. The CDR3 loop reads CASSYLDFTVNEQFF. Written as DNA, the CDR3 is TGTGCCAGCAGCTACCTGGACTTCACTGTTAATGAGCAGTTCTTC.

The chain has TRBV25-1 and TRBJ2-3; 8 bases are a match to TRBD2. Germline V CDR1 and CDR2: MGHDK, SYGVNS. The CDR3 spans 16 residues. The V and J ends lost 3 bases and 2 bases, in that order; junction bases with no gene match: 7. Here the CDR3 DNA reads TGTGCCAGCAGTGAGTTTGCGGGAGGCCCCACAGATACGCAGTATTTT. It yields the protein CASSEFAGGPTDTQYF.

The gene calls are TRBV28 and TRBJ2-7, with 10 nucleotides matching TRBD1. The CDR3 extends over 15 amino acids. Germline CDR1 MDHEN, CDR2 SYDVKM. With 6 bases clipped from V and 6 bases from J, the junction kept 11 bases outside the gene matches. The CDR3 here is CASSQPTGGGAEQYF. The CDR3 DNA follows: TGTGCCAGCAGCCAACCGACAGGGGGCGGCGCCGAGCAGTACTTC.

The chain uses TRBV2 and TRBJ2-2; D is uncertain. The CDR3 is 13 amino acids. The germline V gene encodes CDR1 SNHLY and CDR2 FYNNEI. V was shortened by 6 bases and J by 2 bases, with 7 bases between the two germline ends. CDR3 sequence (DNA): TGTGCCAGCAGGACCGTAAACACCGGGGAGCTGTTTTTT. Translation gives CASRTVNTGELFF. Full variable domain (outside the CDR3, taken from reference TRBV2 and TRBJ2-2): EPEVTQTPSHQVTQMGQEVILRCVPISNHLYFYWYRQILGQKVEFLVSFYNNEISEKSEIFDDQFSVERPDGSNFTLKIRSTKLEDSAMYFCASRTVNTGELFFGEGSRLTVL.

The V gene is TRBV9, the J gene TRBJ1-3; 8 nucleotides line up with TRBD1. Looked up from germline, CDR1 is SGDLS and CDR2 is YYNGEE. The CDR3 is 17 residues long. Unmatched junction bases numbered 8, after V lost 0 bases and J lost 3 bases. CDR3 bases: TGTGCCAGCAGCGTAGAGGCAACGACAGGGGTTGGAAACACCATATATTTT. Translating it yields CASSVEATTGVGNTIYF. The whole variable domain, filled in from reference TRBV9 and TRBJ1-3, reads DSGVTQTPKHLITATGQRVTLRCSPRSGDLSVYWYQQSLDQGLQFLIQYYNGEERAKGNILERFSAQQFPDLHSELNLSSLELGDSALYFCASSVEATTGVGNTIYFGEGSWLTVV.

This chain connects TRBV6-6 to TRBJ1-1, with D possibly TRBD1 on 5 matching bases. Trimming cost V 0 bases and J 0 bases, with 11 bases left between them. Germline V gene lookup returns CDR1 MNHNY and CDR2 SVGAGI (reference sequence). This CDR3 has 16 amino acids. As DNA, the CDR3 is TGTGCCAGCAGTTACTCGGGGGGATATCTGAACACTGAAGCTTTCTTT. Translating gives CASSYSGGYLNTEAFF.

J is TRBJ2-5 and V is TRBV12-3 or TRBV12-4; 7 nucleotides agree with TRBD1. The CDR3 contains 17 residues. V was pared by 1 base and J by 2 bases, with 10 bases of the junction left unmatched. In DNA, the CDR3 is TGTGCCAGCAGTTTAGGAACAGGGGCTTTGACACAAGAGACCCAGTACTTC. Translation: CASSLGTGALTQETQYF.

The gene calls are TRBV5-8 and TRBJ1-6; D is undetermined. Germline lookup yields CDR1 SGHTS and CDR2 YDEGEE. Deletions cut 2 bases from V and 5 bases from J, with 11 bases between. The CDR3 contains 15 residues. The CDR3 region is CASSLPTENNSPLHF. The DNA for the CDR3 is TGTGCCAGCAGCTTACCGACGGAGAATAATTCACCCCTCCACTTT.

The rearrangement links TRBV5-6 to TRBJ1-6; 8 bases fit TRBD1. The junction had 8 bases not matched to a gene; V was cut back by 4 bases and J by 8 bases. Germline V CDR1 and CDR2: SGHDT, YYEEEE. The CDR3 sequence is 15 residues long. The CDR3 nucleotides are TGTGCCAGCAGCCCCCGGACAGGGTCGGATTCACCCCTCCACTTT. Encoded protein: CASSPRTGSDSPLHF.

V and J are TRBV28 and TRBJ2-4; D tentatively reads TRBD1 or TRBD2 (5 bases each). The CDR3 consists of 17 residues. Per germline, CDR1 MDHEN and CDR2 SYDVKM. V lost 3 bases, J lost 0 bases, and 15 bases lay in between. The CDR3 DNA sequence: TGTGCCAGCAGTTTGGGGGTGGGCCTTCTAGCCAAAAACATTCAGTACTTC. Residues: CASSLGVGLLAKNIQYF. Full variable domain (outside the CDR3, taken from reference TRBV28 and TRBJ2-4): DVKVTQSSRYLVKRTGEKVFLECVQDMDHENMFWYRQDPGLGLRLIYFSYDVKMKEKGDIPEGYSVSREKKERFSLILESASTNQTSMYLCASSLGVGLLAKNIQYFGAGTRLSVL.

This sequence joins TRBV3-1 and TRBJ2-3; TRBD1 matches at 8 bases. The V gene end was trimmed by 4 bases and the J gene end by 3 bases; junction bases not matched to a gene: 3. CDR1 LGHDT and CDR2 YNNKEL come from the germline V gene (reference sequence). CDR3 length: 14 amino acids. CDR3 residues: CASSLDRVTDTQYF. The CDR3 DNA reads as TGTGCCAGCAGCCTGGACAGGGTGACAGATACGCAGTATTTT.

The chain is built from TRBV12-3 or TRBV12-4 and TRBJ2-1, with TRBD2 matching over 10 bases. The CDR3 totals 13 residues. With V trimmed by 0 bases and J by 13 bases, 3 bases remained unmatched. In DNA form, the CDR3 reads TGTGCCAGCAGTTTAGCCCAGCGGGGGGGCCAGTTCTTC. Its protein product is CASSLAQRGGQFF.

The rearrangement links TRBV5-6 to TRBJ2-7; 8 bases are shared with TRBD1. This CDR3 comprises 15 residues. V dropped 4 bases and J dropped 2; count of bases not matched to a gene: 8. CDR1 and CDR2 from the germline V gene are SGHDT and YYEEEE. The DNA for the CDR3 is TGTGCCAGCAGCGGAGAGACAGGGGTCCCCTACGAGCAGTACTTC. It codes for CASSGETGVPYEQYF.

V is TRBV12-3 or TRBV12-4 and J is TRBJ2-1, with 12 positions matching TRBD2. Trimming removed 7 bases from V and 6 bases from J; junction bases left unmatched: 10. The CDR3 has 16 amino acids. The CDR3 DNA is TGTGCCAGCACCCCCGGGACTAGCGGGCGTGTCAATGAGCAGTTCTTC. This gives the protein CASTPGTSGRVNEQFF.

V usage is TRBV7-9 and J usage is TRBJ2-5; no clear D gene. CDR3 size: 15 residues. V dropped 2 bases and J dropped 6 bases, with 16 bases sitting between them. Germline-derived CDR1 and CDR2 are SEHNR and FQNEAQ (reference sequence). CDR3 nucleotides: TGTGCCAGCAGCTTACCGTCGGCAGCCGGAAAGACCCAGTACTTC. Translated, it gives CASSLPSAAGKTQYF.

This rearrangement joins TRBV5-1 to TRBJ2-7; the D gene is possibly TRBD2 (5 bases). Germline CDR1 is SGHRS and CDR2 is YFSETQ. V lost 1 base and J lost 2, with 13 bases in between. The CDR3 spans 15 residues. CDR3 protein: CASSLNRGTPYEQYF. As DNA, the CDR3 is TGCGCCAGCAGCTTGAACCGGGGTACCCCCTACGAGCAGTACTTC. The variable domain in full, with the rest retrieved from reference TRBV5-1 and TRBJ2-7, is KAGVTQTPRYLIKTRGQQVTLSCSPISGHRSVSWYQQTPGQGLQFLFEYFSETQRNKGNFPGRFSGRQFSNSRSEMNVSTLELGDSALYLCASSLNRGTPYEQYFGPGTRLTVT.

CDR3 DNA sequence: TGTGCCAGCAGGTCTAGCGGGGGGGTAAATGAGCAGTTCTTC. Translation gives CASRSSGGVNEQFF. V is TRBV6-5 and J is TRBJ2-1, with 12 bases matching TRBD2. CDR1 MNHEY and CDR2 SVGAGI come from the germline V gene. The CDR3 totals 14 residues. Trimming cost V 6 bases and J 7 bases; bases outside gene matches: 4.

The chain uses TRBV14 and TRBJ2-7, with D hard to call. The length of the CDR3 is 14 residues. CDR1 SGHDN and CDR2 FVKESK come from the germline V gene. V lost 5 bases and J 0 bases, leaving 11 bases between the germline ends. Here the CDR3 reads CASSIRDSSYEQYF. CDR3 DNA: TGTGCCAGCAGCATCCGCGATAGCTCCTACGAGCAGTACTTC.

This rearrangement joins TRBV20-1 to TRBJ1-1; no clear D gene. Germline loops: CDR1 DFQATT, CDR2 SNEGSKA (reference sequence). Between the trimmed V and J ends, which lost 6 bases and 3 bases, there was a span of 17 bases. The CDR3 runs 14 residues. CDR3 sequence (DNA): TGCAGTGCCCAAAGGGCGGGGAGATACACTGAAGCTTTCTTT. This encodes CSAQRAGRYTEAFF.